The entry below gives a single T cell receptor (beta chain) sequence along with its context. This sample was taken from a study of CD8 T cells in Susac syndrome. Random hexamers were used to reverse transcribe an amount of about 0.45 to 1 ug RNA. Across 54 Vbeta and 13 Jbeta, TCR beta CDR3 was amplified with immunoSEQ multiplex PCR. TCRdb re-analysed the immunoSEQ multiplex PCR reads in MiXCR, keeping a single row per CDR3 protein. The table shows 100,000 to 150,000 distinct CDR3 sequences, with 80% to 95% occurring only once. In germline, CDR1 is SEHNR, CDR2 FQNEAQ (reference sequence). The V gene end was trimmed by 6 bases and the J gene end by 8 bases; junction bases not matched to a gene: 8. The CDR3 contains 15 residues.

The chain joins TRBV7-9 to TRBJ2-1; TRBD2 matches at 12 bases. The specimen was CD8+ T cells from PBMCs. This TCR was recovered from a human donor with multiple sclerosis. CDR3 sequence: CASRSLAGGPHEQFF. In DNA form, the CDR3 reads TGTGCCAGCAGGTCTCTAGCGGGGGGGCCCCATGAGCAGTTCTTC.